A single sample is the source of the 21 T cell receptor beta chains below, sequenced in a study of cytomegalovirus exposure and HLA in healthy donors. Amplification used 60 Vbeta primers and 13 Jbeta primers. Method: immunoSEQ multiplex PCR; TCRdb's copy keeps in-frame clones and lacks some. The repertoire holds fewer than 200,000 clones, 70% to 90% seen once, with 0.77% in the top ten. The material sequenced was PBMCs. Receptors originate from a young woman in good health and CMV-seronegative.

For the CDR3, the DNA is TGTGCCACCACGCCCTTTGGGGAGTCCACTGAAGCTTTCTTT. This codes for CATTPFGESTEAFF. The J gene is TRBJ1-1, the V gene TRBV6-5, with D hard to call. Trimming took off 10 bases at V and 4 bases at J, with 19 bases between the two ends. CDR3 length: 14 amino acids. Germline-derived CDR1 and CDR2 are MNHEY and SVGAGI.

This sequence joins TRBV2 and TRBJ2-7; 7 bases map to TRBD2. The germline V gene encodes CDR1 SNHLY and CDR2 FYNNEI. There are 15 residues in the CDR3. Trimming at V came to 3 bases and at J to 3 bases, leaving 8 bases not matched to a gene. CDR3 in DNA: TGTGCCAGCAGTGAGGGCGGGGCGGGAGACTACGAGCAGTACTTC. It is translated as CASSEGGAGDYEQYF.

This chain joins TRBV28 and TRBJ2-4; D not resolved. CDR1 MDHEN and CDR2 SYDVKM come from the germline V gene. The CDR3 is 15 amino acids. V was shortened by 5 bases and J by 0 bases, with 11 bases between the two germline ends. The CDR3 coding sequence is TGTGCCAGCAGTACCGGAAGAGGAGCCAAAAACATTCAGTACTTC. Amino acids: CASSTGRGAKNIQYF. The entire variable domain, with the rest obtained from reference TRBV28 and TRBJ2-4, is as follows: DVKVTQSSRYLVKRTGEKVFLECVQDMDHENMFWYRQDPGLGLRLIYFSYDVKMKEKGDIPEGYSVSREKKERFSLILESASTNQTSMYLCASSTGRGAKNIQYFGAGTRLSVL.

The chain recombines TRBV12-2 with TRBJ2-7; the table's D call of TRBD2 was not tested on the DNA. TRBV12-2 is shown as a pseudogene. CDR3 length: 15 residues. The CDR3, as DNA: TGTGCAAGTCGCTTTCCCGCTAGCGGGAGTTACGAGCAGTACTTC. Protein sequence: CASRFPASGSYEQYF.

The J gene is TRBJ2-2, the V gene TRBV28; no clear D gene. The CDR3 is made up of 13 amino acids. Germline V gene lookup returns CDR1 MDHEN and CDR2 SYDVKM. Deletions cut 3 bases from V and 4 bases from J, with 6 bases between. CDR3 region: CASSFPSTGELFF. The DNA of the CDR3 is TGTGCCAGCAGTTTTCCTAGCACCGGGGAGCTGTTTTTT.

This chain uses TRBV9 with TRBJ2-2; maybe TRBD2 (6 bases). CDR1 is SGDLS and CDR2 is YYNGEE in the germline V gene. The CDR3 totals 13 residues. The V end was cut by 5 bases, the J end by 7 bases, with 12 bases between. The CDR3 nucleotides are TGTGCCAGCAGTTCTACTAGCTTCGGGGAGCTGTTTTTT. Translated, it gives CASSSTSFGELFF.

This clone was recorded only once. The J gene is TRBJ2-3, the V gene TRBV30; 8 nucleotides line up with TRBD1. The CDR3 length is 15 residues. V trimming: 7 bases; J trimming: 3 bases; junction bases outside the gene matches: 12. CDR1 and CDR2 from the germline V gene are GTSNPN and SVGIG (reference sequence). Here the CDR3 reads CASDRPGGATDTQYF. DNA for the CDR3: TGTGCCTCAGACCGCCCAGGGGGCGCGACAGATACGCAGTATTTT.

Points on this clone: One junction end does not reproduce the germline sequence, and a read error may be involved. J is TRBJ2-1 and V is TRBV19; 10 bases fit TRBD2. The CDR3 is 14 residues long. The germline V gene has CDR1 LNHDA and CDR2 SQIVND (reference sequence). The CDR3 DNA sequence: TGTGCTAGTACCAAGCGGGAGGGCCCTCTTGAGCAGTTCTTC. This encodes CASTKREGPLEQFF. Variable domain in full (rest from reference TRBV19 and TRBJ2-1): DGGITQSPKYLFRKEGQNVTLSCEQNLNHDAMYWYRQDPGQGLRLIYYSQIVNDFQKGDIAEGYSVSREKKESFPLTVTSAQKNPTAFYLCASTKREGPLEQFFGPGTRLTVL.

This clone was seen just once. This chain joins TRBV19 and TRBJ2-7; 7 bases fit TRBD1. The germline V gene encodes CDR1 LNHDA and CDR2 SQIVND (reference sequence). The V and J ends lost 1 base and 5 bases, in that order; junction bases with no gene match: 2. The CDR3 is 13 residues long. The chain's CDR3 is CASSIARGNEQYF. For the CDR3, the DNA is TGTGCCAGTAGTATAGCCAGGGGGAACGAGCAGTACTTC.

The V and J genes are TRBV6-5 and TRBJ2-2; D is ambiguous. The V end was cut by 6 bases, the J end by 5 bases, with 13 bases between. The CDR3 consists of 14 residues. The V gene's germline CDR1 is MNHEY and CDR2 SVGAGI. CDR3 nucleotides: TGTGCCAGCAGAACCCCAACGAGAACCGGGGAGCTGTTTTTT. It is translated as CASRTPTRTGELFF.

The rearrangement uses TRBV5-6 and TRBJ2-3; 8 nucleotides line up with TRBD1. Germline V gene sequence: CDR1 SGHDT, CDR2 YYEEEE. There are 16 residues in the CDR3. V shed 3 bases and J 6 bases; nucleotides not matched to a gene: 12. The CDR3 coding sequence is TGTGCCAGCAGCTCAGGCCAGGGGGCCGACCGGGATACGCAGTATTTT. Translation: CASSSGQGADRDTQYF.

The gene calls are TRBV2 and TRBJ1-3; D remains unclear. The CDR3 totals 12 residues. CDR1 is SNHLY and CDR2 is FYNNEI in the germline V gene. Trimming cost V 4 bases and J 4 bases, with 5 bases left between them. The CDR3 here is CASSVQGNTIYF. As DNA, the CDR3 is TGTGCCAGCAGTGTACAGGGAAACACCATATATTTT. The entire variable domain, with the rest obtained from reference TRBV2 and TRBJ1-3, is as follows: EPEVTQTPSHQVTQMGQEVILRCVPISNHLYFYWYRQILGQKVEFLVSFYNNEISEKSEIFDDQFSVERPDGSNFTLKIRSTKLEDSAMYFCASSVQGNTIYFGEGSWLTVV.

V usage is TRBV28 and J usage is TRBJ1-2; D ambiguous. Germline-derived CDR1 and CDR2 are MDHEN and SYDVKM. Trimming shortened V by 1 base and J by 1 base, and 10 bases separated the two germline ends. The CDR3 totals 15 residues. This CDR3 is CASSLSAGNNYGYTF. The CDR3 DNA is TGTGCCAGCAGTTTATCCGCAGGAAATAACTATGGCTACACCTTC.

The V gene is TRBV27, the J gene TRBJ2-2; TRBD1 aligns across 8 bases. Germline CDR1 MNHEY, CDR2 SMNVEV (reference sequence). V dropped 8 bases and J dropped 4; count of bases not matched to a gene: 6. The CDR3 loop spans 14 amino acids. CDR3 coding DNA: TGTGCCAGCCAGGGGGACAGGCGCACCGGGGAGCTGTTTTTT. This gives the protein CASQGDRRTGELFF.

In this sample, this clone turned up once. The CDR3 here is CASSFKGTSSAYEQYF. In nucleotides, the CDR3 is TGCGCCAGCAGTTTCAAAGGGACTAGCAGCGCCTACGAGCAGTACTTC. The chain couples TRBV5-1 to TRBJ2-7; 9 nucleotides align to TRBD2. CDR1 is SGHRS and CDR2 is YFSETQ in the germline V gene. The junction had 11 bases not matched to a gene; V was cut back by 5 bases and J by 2 bases. CDR3 length: 16 residues.

The rearrangement links TRBV11-3 to TRBJ2-1; 10 bases agree with TRBD2. CDR3 length: 15 amino acids. Germline V lookup: CDR1 SGHNT, CDR2 YENEEA. V dropped 5 bases and J dropped 8; count of bases not matched to a gene: 9. DNA of the CDR3: TGTGCCAGCAGCCCGGGCAGCGGGAGGGCCCATGAGCAGTTCTTC. It codes for CASSPGSGRAHEQFF.

This chain links TRBV19 with TRBJ2-1, with 9 bases identical to TRBD2. Germline CDR1 LNHDA, CDR2 SQIVND (reference sequence). The trim removed 7 bases at V and 3 bases at J, leaving 10 bases unmatched. The CDR3 runs to 16 residues. The CDR3 nucleotides read TGTGCCAGTACCTCCTCAGCGGGAGGTGGCTACAATGAGCAGTTCTTC. The encoded protein is CASTSSAGGGYNEQFF.

The genes are TRBV6-5 and TRBJ1-1, with a weak D call TRBD1 (5 bases). The germline V gene encodes CDR1 MNHEY and CDR2 SVGAGI. The V gene lost 0 bases and the J gene lost 1 base, with 9 bases spanning the gap. CDR3 length: 15 amino acids. The CDR3, as DNA: TGTGCCAGCAGTTACTCGGACGGGGGGAACACTGAAGCTTTCTTT. Its protein product is CASSYSDGGNTEAFF.

The genes are TRBV7-9 and TRBJ2-3, with TRBD2 matching over 8 bases. V trimming: 5 bases; J trimming: 4 bases; junction bases outside the gene matches: 8. Per the germline V gene, CDR1 is SEHNR and CDR2 is FQNEAQ (reference sequence). The CDR3 has 15 amino acids. CDR3 loop: CASSLKVGRADTQYF. In DNA, the CDR3 is TGTGCCAGCAGCCTTAAGGTCGGGAGGGCAGATACGCAGTATTTT.

The chain carries TRBV6-1 and TRBJ2-7, with 11 bases aligning to TRBD2. The CDR3 has 15 residues. Trimming took 4 bases from V and 0 from J; bases not matched to a gene: 2. Germline V CDR1 and CDR2: MNHNS, SASEGT. The CDR3, as DNA: TGTGCCAGCAGTGTGACTAGCGGGGACTCCTACGAGCAGTACTTC. It translates to CASSVTSGDSYEQYF.

The CDR3 bases are TGCGCCAGCAGGGGACAGGGAAACTATGGCTACACCTTC. Amino acid sequence: CASRGQGNYGYTF. The gene calls are TRBV23-1 and TRBJ1-2, with 9 bases lining up with TRBD1. TRBV23-1 belongs to the ORF category, with a function that is uncertain. V shed 6 bases and J 2 bases; nucleotides not matched to a gene: 1. This CDR3 is built from 13 residues.